The source of this T cell receptor (beta chain) is a study of blood T cell repertoires in COVID-19. Across the study: Whether acute or convalescent, the COVID-19 samples came from the United States, Italy and Spain. In each case, the material was cDNA or gDNA derived from T cells, B-cell-depleted T cells, or PBMCs.

Authors' methods: Amplifying reference gene primers gave estimates of nucleated cell counts. Using immunoSEQ multiplex PCR, the repertoire was profiled, and TCRdb retains in-frame clones only, with some absent. V, J and clone size derive from that table, while D and trimming were established from the DNA sequence. The data hold 15,000 to 20,000 clones, with 75% to 90% observed a single time. With V trimmed by 3 bases and J by 11 bases, 9 bases remained unmatched. This CDR3 has 15 residues. Germline CDR1 reads MGHDK; CDR2 reads SYGVNS. Sequencing was performed on peripheral blood. The V gene is TRBV25-1, the J gene TRBJ1-4, with 10 bases lining up with TRBD1. This TCR derives from a man aged 55 to 70 with active COVID-19. The CDR3 sequence is CASSETGTGVRKLFF. CDR3 DNA sequence: TGTGCCAGCAGTGAGACGGGGACAGGGGTGAGGAAACTGTTTTTT.